These T cell receptor beta chains were read from a single sample in a study of T cell responses to AZD1222 COVID-19 vaccine. Sequencing used immunoSEQ multiplex PCR; TCRdb keeps in-frame clones, though not all of them. The data contain about 130,000 clones, 89% of them singletons. Sequencing was performed on peripheral blood, taken on day 0 of AZD1222 vaccination. All receptors come from an adult in good health. Each CDR3 is given without its conserved first and last residue. Each record gives: V gene, D gene, J gene, CDR3 protein. A D gene is named only where the DNA matches it firmly.

>TRBV10-2|TRBD1|TRBJ1-2
ASSELAGGDYGYT
>TRBV4-1|-|TRBJ1-4
ASSLPRSGSGEKLF
>TRBV28|TRBD1|TRBJ1-1
ASKTGGGNTEAF
>TRBV19|-|TRBJ2-7
ASSIGGGGSYEQY
>TRBV19|TRBD1|TRBJ2-1
ASISSGTGGFNEQF
>TRBV5-4|-|TRBJ1-4
ASSELGRANEKLF
>TRBV10-3|TRBD1|TRBJ1-2
ASRGQGGSGGYT
>TRBV7-9|TRBD1|TRBJ2-5
ASSRDRVTSGGPQY
>TRBV7-4|-|TRBJ2-1
ASSSTDCNSYNEQF
>TRBV5-1|TRBD1|TRBJ2-2
ASSRDRENTGELF
>TRBV7-3|-|TRBJ2-6
ASSYSGANVLT
>TRBV7-3|TRBD1|TRBJ1-1
ASSPTGQSKAF
>TRBV5-4|-|TRBJ2-1
ASSLESSYNEQF
>TRBV12-3/TRBV12-4|-|TRBJ2-7
ASWGGKTYEQY
>TRBV24-1|-|TRBJ2-1
ATSDLPLGEQF
>TRBV5-1|TRBD2|TRBJ2-2
ASSFKREMAGELF
>TRBV29-1|-|TRBJ1-1
SVGLSGGRLRLEAF
>TRBV11-3|-|TRBJ2-7
ASSPGSTHEQC
>TRBV4-1|-|TRBJ1-4
ASSQEGEKLF
>TRBV24-1|-|TRBJ1-5
ATSDPPAYSNQPQH
>TRBV27|TRBD2|TRBJ2-7
ASSLYSGLAGDEQY
>TRBV19|-|TRBJ1-5
ASTSGVPDQPQH
>TRBV5-6|-|TRBJ1-5
ASSSPGEYNQPQH
>TRBV30|-|TRBJ2-2
AWSDQTETGELF
>TRBV7-2|-|TRBJ1-1
ASSFRVNTEAF
>TRBV29-1|-|TRBJ2-3
SVEPRRDTQY